This T cell receptor beta chain was obtained from a study of T cells expressing NK-cell markers. 5'RACE template switching with UMIs generated TCR beta cDNA. One entry per CDR3 protein, without DNA, is what TCRdb gives after re-calling the 5' RACE reads. This sample contains about 260,000 distinct CDR3 sequences. Looked up from germline, CDR1 is DFQATT and CDR2 is SNEGSKA (reference sequence). The CDR3 covers 15 residues. This sequence joins TRBV20-1 and TRBJ1-1. The material sequenced was blood T cells: a sorted CD56 or NKG2C T cell subset, CD4+ or CD8+ T cells, or bulk PBMC T cells (not recorded which). The source of this sequence is a man between 18 and 29 years old in good health. The CDR3 sequence: CSAERRYQMNTEAFF.